This record looks at one T cell receptor beta chain sequence and its context. In germline, CDR1 is LNHNV, CDR2 YYDKDF (reference sequence). This CDR3 contains 17 residues. After removal of 0 bases from V and 2 bases from J, the junction contained 6 bases not matched to a gene. The data belong to a study of blood T cell repertoires in COVID-19. Study-wide context: Material from acute and convalescent COVID-19 was sourced from the United States, Italy and Spain. Sources were T cells, B-cell-depleted T cells, or PBMCs; the material itself was cDNA or gDNA.

Per the original data handling: Counts of nucleated cells, estimated from reference gene primer amplification, were obtained. The protocol was immunoSEQ multiplex PCR, while the TCRdb copy is restricted to in-frame clones and leaves out a portion. V and J calls and clone size follow that table, whereas D and trimming were derived from the DNA. The table lists over 200,000 clones, under 90% of them singletons. Source material: peripheral blood. The clonotype was recovered from a woman between 40 and 50 years old with active or convalescent COVID-19. V is TRBV15 and J is TRBJ2-3; 9 bases map to TRBD2. The CDR3 sequence: CATSRDALAGSTDTQYF. As DNA, the CDR3 is TGTGCCACCAGCAGAGACGCTCTAGCGGGGTCCACAGATACGCAGTATTTT. Full variable domain (remainder filled in from reference TRBV15 and TRBJ2-3): DAMVIQNPRYQVTQFGKPVTLSCSQTLNHNVMYWYQQKSSQAPKLLFHYYDKDFNNEADTPDNFQSRRPNTSFCFLDIRSPGLGDTAMYLCATSRDALAGSTDTQYFGPGTRLTVL.